The TCR beta chain described here comes from a study of naive and memory T cell subsets. Cells stained for CD3, CD4, CD8, CD45RA and CD27 were sorted into four subsets. The beta constant-region primer was an equimolar mix of two oligonucleotides covering TRBC1 and TRBC2. The cDNA 3' end received a ligated single-stranded oligonucleotide carrying the SP2 primer and a 12-nucleotide UMI. One entry per CDR3 protein, called by TCRdb with MiXCR from the UMI-ligation and nested PCR reads. The data show 140,000 to 150,000 distinct CDR3 sequences, about 15% seen once. The TCR sequence derives from a human donor in good health. Sequencing was performed on naive CD4+ T cells from blood.

CDR3 sequence (DNA): TGCGCCAGCAGCCGCAACGGAGACGGCACCGGGGAGCTGTTTTTT. It specifies CASSRNGDGTGELFF. This rearrangement joins TRBV5-1 to TRBJ2-2, with D unresolved. The CDR3 runs to 15 residues. The V and J ends lost 4 bases and 4 bases respectively, with 14 bases between them. Per germline, CDR1 SGHRS and CDR2 YFSETQ.